The next 10 T cell receptor beta chains were all read from a single sample in a study of T-cell memory formation after mild COVID-19. From the 5' RACE reads, TCRdb called clonotypes with MiXCR, one entry per CDR3 protein. The table records under 300,000 distinct CDR3 sequences, less than 20% of them present only once. Sequencing input: PBMCs or a T cell subset sorted from them (not recorded which). These receptors originate from a man aged 18 to 35 who had mild COVID-19 (a few samples of this study predate the infection). Cell type and time point are not known.

This clonotype was counted between two and nine times. The rearrangement joins TRBV6-5 to TRBJ1-4; the D is unclear. The ends were cut back, 7 bases at V and 0 bases at J, with 6 bases in the middle. The length of the CDR3 is 13 residues. CDR1 and CDR2 (germline): MNHEY, SVGAGI. The CDR3 DNA sequence: TGTGCCAGCAAGGAGTCAACTAATGAAAAACTGTTTTTT. Translation: CASKESTNEKLFF.

This clonotype was seen more than once but under ten times. V and J are TRBV5-1 and TRBJ2-2; 9 bases match TRBD2. The CDR3 totals 16 residues. V lost 4 bases, J lost 2 bases, and 6 bases stayed unmatched. Germline assignment: CDR1 SGHRS and CDR2 YFSETQ. CDR3 loop: CASSRGGGFNTGELFF. CDR3 nucleotide sequence: TGCGCCAGCAGCCGCGGGGGGGGATTCAACACCGGGGAGCTGTTTTTT.

The chain carries TRBV11-2 and TRBJ2-6; D is perhaps TRBD1 (5 bases). Germline V lookup: CDR1 SGHAT, CDR2 FQNNGV. Trimming stripped 6 bases from V and 2 bases from J, with 11 bases between. This CDR3 spans 15 amino acids. The CDR3 loop is CASREPGTGANVLTF. For the CDR3, the DNA is TGTGCCAGCAGGGAGCCAGGGACTGGGGCCAACGTCCTGACTTTC.

The rearrangement joins TRBV7-2 to TRBJ1-5; a possible D gene is TRBD1 (5 bases). Germline assignment: CDR1 SGHTA and CDR2 FQGNSA. This CDR3 comprises 17 residues. Trimming left V 5 bases short and J 1 base short, with 18 bases between. The CDR3 protein is CASSGRTLLWSNQPQHF. CDR3 DNA sequence: TGTGCCAGCAGCGGTCGGACACTCCTGTGGAGCAATCAGCCCCAGCATTTT.

The sample holds a few counts of this clonotype. The gene calls are TRBV12-3 or TRBV12-4 and TRBJ1-4; the match to TRBD1 covers 7 bases. Trimming took 5 bases from V and 7 from J; bases not matched to a gene: 13. CDR3 size: 16 residues. The DNA of the CDR3 is TGTGCCAGCAGTCTACACAGGGGAGGCATAGCTGAAAAACTGTTTTTT. This codes for CASSLHRGGIAEKLFF.

In this sample, this clonotype turned up a few times. The chain couples TRBV4-1 to TRBJ1-2; D is unclear. CDR1 is MGHRA and CDR2 is YSYEKL in the germline V gene. V was shortened by 2 bases and J by 3 bases, with 16 bases between the two germline ends. The CDR3 contains 16 residues. This CDR3 reads CASSQPTAGVHYGYTF. Here the CDR3 DNA reads TGCGCCAGCAGCCAACCCACCGCAGGCGTTCACTATGGCTACACCTTC.

The chain combines TRBV29-1 with TRBJ1-1; TRBD1 aligns across 12 bases. V gave up 7 bases and J gave up 5 bases; unmatched junction bases: 8. CDR1 and CDR2 from the germline V gene are SQVTM and ANQGSEA. The CDR3 is 14 residues long. The CDR3: CSGRGTGGETEAFF. In nucleotides, the CDR3 is TGCAGCGGACGCGGGACAGGGGGCGAAACTGAAGCTTTCTTT.

The chain carries TRBV2 and TRBJ2-5; 8 bases map to TRBD1. V gave up 8 bases and J gave up 4 bases; unmatched junction bases: 9. The CDR3 is 14 amino acids. CDR1 is SNHLY, CDR2 FYNNEI, per germline. The CDR3 protein is CASSRDRTPETQYF. CDR3 sequence (DNA): TGTGCCAGCTCCCGGGACAGGACTCCAGAGACCCAGTACTTC. The full variable domain, completed using reference TRBV2 and TRBJ2-5, is EPEVTQTPSHQVTQMGQEVILRCVPISNHLYFYWYRQILGQKVEFLVSFYNNEISEKSEIFDDQFSVERPDGSNFTLKIRSTKLEDSAMYFCASSRDRTPETQYFGPGTRLLVL.

The chain combines TRBV7-3 with TRBJ2-2, with D possibly being TRBD2 (5 bases). The ends were cut back, 5 bases at V and 6 bases at J, with 19 bases in the middle. CDR1 and CDR2 from the germline V gene are SGHTA and FQGTGA. The CDR3 is made up of 16 amino acids. The DNA for the CDR3 is TGTGCCAGCAGCACCATAGCGATTCCCCGGGCCGGGGAGCTGTTTTTT. The encoded protein is CASSTIAIPRAGELFF.

This chain connects TRBV7-8 to TRBJ1-5; maybe TRBD1 (6 bases). Trimming removed 0 bases from V and 2 bases from J, with 17 bases in between. Looked up from germline, CDR1 is SGHVS and CDR2 is FQNEAQ. This CDR3 contains 18 residues. Here the CDR3 reads CASSLAPPTGGGNQPQHF. DNA of the CDR3: TGTGCCAGCAGCTTAGCCCCCCCGACTGGGGGCGGCAATCAGCCCCAGCATTTT.